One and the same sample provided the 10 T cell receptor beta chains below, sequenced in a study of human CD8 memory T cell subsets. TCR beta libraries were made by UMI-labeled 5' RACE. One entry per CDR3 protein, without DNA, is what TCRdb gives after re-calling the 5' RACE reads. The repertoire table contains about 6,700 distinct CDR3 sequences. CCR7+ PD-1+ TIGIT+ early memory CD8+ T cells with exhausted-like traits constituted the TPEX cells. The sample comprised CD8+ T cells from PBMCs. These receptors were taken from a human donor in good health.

The CDR3 loop is CATSGPYGYTF. V is TRBV24-1 and J is TRBJ1-2. Germline V gene lookup returns CDR1 KGHDR and CDR2 SFDVKD. The CDR3 totals 11 residues.

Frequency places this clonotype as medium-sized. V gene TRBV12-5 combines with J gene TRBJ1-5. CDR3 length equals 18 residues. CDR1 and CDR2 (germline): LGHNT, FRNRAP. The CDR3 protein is CASGLVPAVSNSNQPQHF.

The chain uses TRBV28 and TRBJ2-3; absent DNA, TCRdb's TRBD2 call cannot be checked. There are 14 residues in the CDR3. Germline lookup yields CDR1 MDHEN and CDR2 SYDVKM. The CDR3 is CASSLRTSGGSKYF.

CDR3 amino acids: CSVEDGRNYGYTF. The V and J genes are TRBV29-1 and TRBJ1-2. Per the germline V gene, CDR1 is SQVTM and CDR2 is ANQGSEA. The CDR3 extends over 13 amino acids.

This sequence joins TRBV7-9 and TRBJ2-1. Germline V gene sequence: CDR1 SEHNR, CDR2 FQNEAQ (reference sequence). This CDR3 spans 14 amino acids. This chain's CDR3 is CASSLAGPYNEQFF.

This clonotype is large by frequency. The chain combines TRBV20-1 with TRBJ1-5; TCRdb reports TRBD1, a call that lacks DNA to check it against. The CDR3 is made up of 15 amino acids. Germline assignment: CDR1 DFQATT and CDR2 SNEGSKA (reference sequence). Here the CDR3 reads CSARNHRGGNQPQHF.

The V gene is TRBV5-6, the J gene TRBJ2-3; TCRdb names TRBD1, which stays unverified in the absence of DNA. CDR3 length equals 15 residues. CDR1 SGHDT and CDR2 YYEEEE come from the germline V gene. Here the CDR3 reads CASSSPGQGADTQYF.

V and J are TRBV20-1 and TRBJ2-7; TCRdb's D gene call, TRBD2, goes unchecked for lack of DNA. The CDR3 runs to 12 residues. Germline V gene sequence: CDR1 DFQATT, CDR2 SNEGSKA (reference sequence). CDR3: CSVRTSLYEQYF.

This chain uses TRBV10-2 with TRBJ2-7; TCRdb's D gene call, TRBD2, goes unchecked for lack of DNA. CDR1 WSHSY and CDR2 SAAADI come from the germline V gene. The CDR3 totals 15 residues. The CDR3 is CATGTSGGLEGEQYF.

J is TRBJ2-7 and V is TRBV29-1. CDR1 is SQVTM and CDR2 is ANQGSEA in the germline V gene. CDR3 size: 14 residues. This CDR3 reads CSVELDRAPYEQYF.